This T cell receptor (beta chain) was sequenced in a study of blood T cell repertoires in COVID-19 (dated by TCRdb to about 2020). In terms of the full investigation: The collaborator samples originated in the United States, Italy and Spain and spanned the acute and convalescent phases of COVID-19. The prospective study material was composed of cDNA or gDNA derived from T cells, B-cell-depleted T cells, or PBMCs. Samples came from the ongoing ImmuneRACE study (first 160 participants) plus 1,254 subjects from 6 global collaborators. Deeply sampled blood TCRbeta repertoires from subjects exposed to, actively infected with, or recovered from COVID-19 were included in the dataset. Where available, HLA class I and class II types were taken from metadata supplied by the sample provider and were not determined by assay-based typing. The repertoires were released in a freely available public database intended as a resource for research on the immune response to SARS-CoV-2. A de-identified subject ID, COVID-19 status, age in years and sex were almost always included in the sample metadata.

Each collaborating institution followed its own protocols to collect whole blood in K2EDTA tubes. For TCRbeta analysis, collaborators shipped samples in one of three forms: frozen whole blood, isolated PBMCs, or DNA extracted from either of those sample types. Reading from cysteine to phenylalanine, the CDR3 counts 13 amino acids. The entry retains the CDR3 DNA only, 39 bases that are in frame from base 1. The germline ends are 11 bases apart after V is trimmed by 2 bases and J by 7 bases. CDR1 and CDR2 (SGHRS, YFSETQ) derive from the germline V gene. Study-level results and caveats: The amount of clinical and demographic metadata varied by source and participant and was provided uncurated.

A word on this clone: What antigen it recognizes has not been identified. One base away there is no much larger clone; base qualities are not given.

TCRbeta CDR3 regions were amplified from genomic DNA by means of the immunoSEQ Assay, a bias-controlled multiplex PCR. As for the original processing: Within the assay, amplification of reference gene primers was used to estimate how many nucleated cells each sample contained. To quantify the absolute abundance of each unique TCRbeta CDR3 rearrangement, sequence reads were collapsed and filtered. For each sample, productive Simpson clonality was calculated by taking the square root of Simpson's diversity index across productive rearrangements. In its TCRdb copy, this immuneACCESS table keeps in-frame sequences only and misses some clones. Where compared with another copy, unresolved V genes explain less than half of these, and the others have no known cause. The V and J calls and clone size are taken from that table; D and trimming were inferred from the DNA. This sample is represented by under 90,000 clones; about 88% of them were singletons. The ten largest make up more than 2.5% of the sample.

Here the chain combines TRBV5-1 and TRBJ2-3; the D gene is perhaps TRBD1, from 6 matching bases. This TCR was sampled from a man between 65 and 85 years old with active or convalescent COVID-19. The source material was peripheral blood. The nucleotide sequence is TGCGCCAGCAGCTTCAACAGGGCCAATACGCAGTATTTT. Its protein is CASSFNRANTQYF.